The sequence of this TCR beta chain was determined in a study of Ad26.COV2.S vaccination and SARS-CoV-2 variants. Study-level background: By the intramuscular route, Ad26.COV2.S was given once, or twice 56 days apart.

Study-level results: Responses of T cells in total may have been underestimated by the TCR breadth and depth analyses.

Indicated treatment: around 19 received Ad26.COV2.S at low or high dose, single or two shots; about five received placebo; per-sample allocation not given. The samples were gathered on day 63 after the first injection of vaccine or placebo. Worth noting for this clone: Its antigen is not identified.

Generated by immunoSEQ multiplex PCR, the TCRdb table keeps only in-frame clones and is missing some. The table lists 350,000 to 600,000 clones, roughly 87% of them singletons, with over 1.5% in the top ten. The source was peripheral blood, collected in a trial of Ad26.COV2.S vaccine versus placebo. The sequence came from a person aged 18-60 years who received the Ad26.COV2.S COVID-19 vaccine or a placebo.

CDR3 sequence: CASSPPVSGTYNEQFF. DNA for the CDR3: TGTGCCAGCTCACCACCGGTTAGCGGGACCTACAATGAGCAGTTCTTC. The chain uses TRBV18 and TRBJ2-1; 8 bases are a match to TRBD2. CDR3 length: 16 residues. V lost 0 bases and J lost 2; bases outside the gene matches: 3. CDR1 is KGHSH and CDR2 is LQKENI in the germline V gene.